This is a list of T cell receptor beta chains from one sample in a study of graft-versus-host responses after intestinal transplantation. Measured with immunoSEQ multiplex PCR; TCRdb has only the in-frame clones, and not every one. Of 6,000 to 9,000 clones listed, approximately 28% are singletons. The sample was alloreactive CD4+ T cells from a mixed lymphocyte reaction culture, taken before transplantation. The receptor source for this set is a human patient who was an organ donor for intestinal transplantation. Each CDR3 is given with its conserved first and last residue. Each record gives: V gene, clone size, D gene, J gene, CDR3 protein, CDR3 DNA. D genes are given only for firm matches. Clone size, where shown, is once, few, many, or a class for clones that have expanded.

v_gene: TRBV10-3
abundance: .
d_gene: .
j_gene: TRBJ1-5
CDR3aa: CAISERQDQPQHF
CDR3nt: TGTGCCATCAGTGAGAGGCAGGATCAGCCCCAGCATTTT

v_gene: TRBV5-6
abundance: few
d_gene: .
j_gene: TRBJ2-1
CDR3aa: CASSLGTGASSYNEQFF
CDR3nt: TGTGCCAGCAGCTTGGGGACGGGAGCAAGCTCCTACAATGAGCAGTTCTTC

v_gene: TRBV7-8
abundance: .
d_gene: .
j_gene: TRBJ1-1
CDR3aa: CASSQQGSSAFF
CDR3nt: TGTGCCAGCAGCCAACAGGGTTCGTCAGCTTTCTTT

v_gene: TRBV7-2
abundance: .
d_gene: TRBD2
j_gene: TRBJ2-4
CDR3aa: CASSLASGRNIQYF
CDR3nt: TGTGCCAGCAGCTTAGCCAGCGGGAGGAACATTCAGTACTTC

v_gene: TRBV28
abundance: few
d_gene: TRBD2
j_gene: TRBJ2-7
CDR3aa: CASGIAGGSYEQYF
CDR3nt: TGTGCCAGCGGAATAGCGGGAGGGAGCTACGAGCAGTACTTC

v_gene: TRBV5-1
abundance: medium-sized
d_gene: .
j_gene: TRBJ2-3
CDR3aa: CASTPGISTDTQYF
CDR3nt: TGCGCCAGCACCCCCGGGATTAGCACAGATACGCAGTATTTT

v_gene: TRBV9
abundance: .
d_gene: .
j_gene: TRBJ1-1
CDR3aa: CASSVGVSQRTEAFF
CDR3nt: TGTGCCAGCAGCGTAGGGGTCTCCCAGCGCACTGAAGCTTTCTTT

v_gene: TRBV15
abundance: .
d_gene: .
j_gene: TRBJ1-2
CDR3aa: CATSFSGQRSYGYTF
CDR3nt: TGTGCCACCAGCTTTAGTGGACAACGATCCTATGGCTATACCTTC

v_gene: TRBV5-4
abundance: .
d_gene: TRBD2
j_gene: TRBJ2-7
CDR3aa: CASSSPGLAAYEQYF
CDR3nt: TGTGCCAGCAGCTCCCCGGGACTAGCGGCCTACGAGCAGTACTTC

v_gene: TRBV7-2
abundance: .
d_gene: TRBD2
j_gene: TRBJ2-1
CDR3aa: CASSPRTSGGVSYNEQFF
CDR3nt: TGTGCCAGCAGCCCGCGGACTAGCGGGGGGGTATCCTACAATGAGCAGTTCTTC

v_gene: TRBV5-1
abundance: .
d_gene: .
j_gene: TRBJ2-3
CDR3aa: CASSLLVRTRRTDTQYF
CDR3nt: TGCGCCAGCAGCTTGTTGGTAAGGACACGCCGCACAGATACGCAGTATTTT

v_gene: TRBV5-6
abundance: .
d_gene: .
j_gene: TRBJ1-5
CDR3aa: CASSRHYGVYGNQPQHF
CDR3nt: TGTGCCAGCAGTCGACATTACGGCGTTTACGGCAATCAGCCCCAGCATTTT

v_gene: TRBV11-2
abundance: .
d_gene: TRBD2
j_gene: TRBJ2-1
CDR3aa: CASSLDRVAGQFF
CDR3nt: TGTGCCAGCAGCTTAGATCGGGTAGCGGGACAGTTCTTC

v_gene: TRBV9
abundance: few
d_gene: .
j_gene: TRBJ1-6
CDR3aa: CASSVSARGHYNSPLHF
CDR3nt: TGTGCCAGCAGCGTATCGGCCAGGGGCCATTATAATTCACCCCTCCACTTT

v_gene: TRBV5-1
abundance: few
d_gene: .
j_gene: TRBJ1-2
CDR3aa: CASETGDGYGYTF
CDR3nt: TGCGCCAGCGAGACAGGAGATGGCTATGGCTACACCTTC

v_gene: TRBV6-1
abundance: few
d_gene: .
j_gene: TRBJ2-7
CDR3aa: CASRPGGMDEQYF
CDR3nt: TGTGCCAGCCGCCCAGGGGGGATGGACGAGCAGTACTTC

v_gene: TRBV5-6
abundance: .
d_gene: .
j_gene: TRBJ2-4
CDR3aa: CASSLRVEAVNIQYF
CDR3nt: TGTGCCAGCAGCTTGAGGGTAGAAGCGGTGAACATTCAGTACTTC

v_gene: TRBV5-1
abundance: few
d_gene: TRBD1
j_gene: TRBJ1-2
CDR3aa: CASGDREASYGYTF
CDR3nt: TGCGCCAGCGGGGACAGGGAGGCTTCCTATGGCTACACCTTC

v_gene: TRBV6-6
abundance: medium-sized
d_gene: .
j_gene: TRBJ1-2
CDR3aa: CASSLRDYGYTF
CDR3nt: TGTGCCAGTAGTCTCAGGGACTATGGCTACACCTTC

v_gene: TRBV28
abundance: .
d_gene: TRBD1
j_gene: TRBJ1-5
CDR3aa: CASSTRDRGRHQPQHF
CDR3nt: TGTGCCAGCAGTACCCGGGACAGGGGAAGGCATCAGCCCCAGCATTTT

v_gene: TRBV5-6
abundance: .
d_gene: .
j_gene: TRBJ2-3
CDR3aa: CASSLSVNSRTTDTQYF
CDR3nt: TGTGCCAGCAGCTTGTCCGTCAACAGTCGAACCACAGATACGCAGTATTTT

v_gene: TRBV13
abundance: medium-sized
d_gene: TRBD2
j_gene: TRBJ2-1
CDR3aa: CASSLASSRRGASGEQFF
CDR3nt: TGTGCCAGCAGCTTAGCCTCCAGTCGGCGGGGGGCCAGTGGTGAGCAGTTCTTC

v_gene: TRBV5-1
abundance: .
d_gene: .
j_gene: TRBJ1-4
CDR3aa: CASSFRALRGEKLFF
CDR3nt: TGCGCCAGCAGCTTTAGGGCACTCCGGGGTGAAAAACTGTTTTTT

v_gene: TRBV14
abundance: .
d_gene: TRBD2
j_gene: TRBJ2-5
CDR3aa: CASSQDAGGGETQYF
CDR3nt: TGTGCCAGCAGCCAAGACGCGGGAGGGGGAGAGACCCAGTACTTC

v_gene: TRBV6-1
abundance: few
d_gene: TRBD1
j_gene: TRBJ2-2
CDR3aa: CASKRQGASGELFF
CDR3nt: TGTGCCAGCAAGAGACAGGGGGCATCCGGGGAGCTGTTTTTT

v_gene: TRBV12-5
abundance: .
d_gene: .
j_gene: TRBJ1-2
CDR3aa: CASGLIWGDFYGYTF
CDR3nt: TGTGCTAGTGGTTTGATATGGGGGGACTTCTATGGCTACACCTTC

v_gene: TRBV18
abundance: .
d_gene: TRBD1
j_gene: TRBJ2-3
CDR3aa: CASSPRQGAGTPGRTDTQYF
CDR3nt: TGTGCCAGCTCTCCACGACAGGGGGCCGGGACCCCGGGCCGCACAGATACGCAGTATTTT

v_gene: TRBV5-8
abundance: few
d_gene: .
j_gene: TRBJ1-2
CDR3aa: CASSLGGRGFGYTF
CDR3nt: TGTGCCAGCAGCTTGGGGGGCAGGGGATTTGGCTACACCTTC

v_gene: TRBV5-4
abundance: .
d_gene: .
j_gene: TRBJ2-2
CDR3aa: CASSFLGFDRSNTGELFF
CDR3nt: TGTGCCAGCAGCTTTTTAGGGTTCGACAGATCGAACACCGGGGAGCTGTTTTTT

v_gene: TRBV6-5
abundance: .
d_gene: TRBD1
j_gene: TRBJ1-2
CDR3aa: CASSYLDRADGYTF
CDR3nt: TGTGCCAGCAGTTACTTGGACAGGGCGGATGGCTACACCTTC

v_gene: TRBV5-1
abundance: .
d_gene: .
j_gene: TRBJ2-3
CDR3aa: CASSLEARRVDTQYF
CDR3nt: TGCGCCAGCAGCTTGGAAGCGCGCCGGGTCGATACGCAGTATTTT

v_gene: TRBV7-2
abundance: .
d_gene: .
j_gene: TRBJ2-7
CDR3aa: CASSPNRVVEQYF
CDR3nt: TGTGCCAGCAGCCCTAACAGGGTCGTCGAGCAGTACTTC

v_gene: TRBV4-2
abundance: few
d_gene: TRBD2
j_gene: TRBJ2-2
CDR3aa: CASSLGGEAGELFF
CDR3nt: TGTGCCAGCAGCTTGGGAGGGGAGGCCGGGGAGCTGTTTTTT

v_gene: TRBV18
abundance: .
d_gene: TRBD2
j_gene: TRBJ2-1
CDR3aa: CASLAGSYNEQFF
CDR3nt: TGTGCCAGTCTAGCGGGCTCCTACAATGAGCAGTTCTTC

v_gene: TRBV9
abundance: few
d_gene: .
j_gene: TRBJ2-5
CDR3aa: CASSVSGSYETQYF
CDR3nt: TGTGCCAGCAGCGTTTCCGGGAGTTATGAGACCCAGTACTTC

v_gene: TRBV10-3
abundance: .
d_gene: .
j_gene: TRBJ2-7
CDR3aa: CAISAGTSFYEQYF
CDR3nt: TGTGCCATCAGTGCGGGGACTTCCTTCTACGAGCAGTACTTC

v_gene: TRBV18
abundance: .
d_gene: .
j_gene: TRBJ1-1
CDR3aa: CASSPSGGGNTEAFF
CDR3nt: TGTGCCAGCTCACCTTCCGGGGGGGGGAACACTGAAGCTTTCTTT

v_gene: TRBV4-1
abundance: few
d_gene: .
j_gene: TRBJ1-5
CDR3aa: CASSQEGAQPQHF
CDR3nt: TGCGCCAGCAGCCAAGAGGGGGCTCAGCCCCAGCATTTT

v_gene: TRBV19
abundance: medium-sized
d_gene: .
j_gene: TRBJ1-5
CDR3aa: CASGPFSNQPQHF
CDR3nt: TGTGCCAGTGGGCCTTTTAGCAATCAGCCCCAGCATTTT

v_gene: TRBV6-5
abundance: .
d_gene: .
j_gene: TRBJ1-1
CDR3aa: CASSGKGVDTEAFF
CDR3nt: TGTGCCAGCAGTGGGAAGGGGGTGGACACTGAAGCTTTCTTT

v_gene: TRBV6-1
abundance: few
d_gene: .
j_gene: TRBJ2-2
CDR3aa: CASSYQEEAGELFF
CDR3nt: TGTGCCAGCAGTTATCAAGAGGAAGCCGGGGAGCTGTTTTTT

v_gene: TRBV21-1
abundance: .
d_gene: .
j_gene: TRBJ1-1
CDR3aa: CASSEFRDRARNTEAFF
CDR3nt: TGTGCCAGCAGCGAATTCCGGGACAGGGCACGGAACACTGAAGCTTTCTTT

v_gene: TRBV6-5
abundance: .
d_gene: .
j_gene: TRBJ1-2
CDR3aa: CASSPGQYGYTF
CDR3nt: TGTGCCAGCAGCCCCGGACAGTATGGCTACACCTTC

v_gene: TRBV9
abundance: .
d_gene: TRBD2
j_gene: TRBJ2-5
CDR3aa: CASSVGYWGGEGKETQYF
CDR3nt: TGTGCCAGCAGCGTAGGTTACTGGGGGGGGGAAGGAAAGGAGACCCAGTACTTC

v_gene: TRBV5-8
abundance: .
d_gene: TRBD1
j_gene: TRBJ1-4
CDR3aa: CASSPGDRRGSAGEKLFF
CDR3nt: TGTGCCAGCAGCCCGGGGGACAGAAGGGGGTCCGCAGGTGAAAAACTGTTTTTT